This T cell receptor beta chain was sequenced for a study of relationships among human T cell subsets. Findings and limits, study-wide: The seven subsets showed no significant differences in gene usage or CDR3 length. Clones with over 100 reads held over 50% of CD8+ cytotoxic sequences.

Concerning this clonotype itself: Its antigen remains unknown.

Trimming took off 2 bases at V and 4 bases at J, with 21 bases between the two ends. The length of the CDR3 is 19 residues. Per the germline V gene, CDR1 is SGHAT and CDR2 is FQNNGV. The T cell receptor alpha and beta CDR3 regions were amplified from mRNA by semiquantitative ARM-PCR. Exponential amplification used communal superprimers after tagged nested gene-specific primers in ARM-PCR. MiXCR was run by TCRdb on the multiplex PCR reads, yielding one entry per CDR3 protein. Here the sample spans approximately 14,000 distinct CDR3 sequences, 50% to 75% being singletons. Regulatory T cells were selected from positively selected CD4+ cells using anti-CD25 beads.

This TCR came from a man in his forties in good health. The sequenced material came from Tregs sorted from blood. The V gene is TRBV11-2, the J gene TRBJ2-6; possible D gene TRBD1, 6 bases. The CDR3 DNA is TGTGCCAGCAGCTTACTTCAATCGGCAGGGGCAACGGGGGCCAACGTCCTGACTTTC. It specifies CASSLLQSAGATGANVLTF.